These 24 T cell receptor beta chains were all obtained from the same sample, sequenced in a study of blood T cell repertoires in COVID-19. The method was immunoSEQ multiplex PCR; TCRdb's version includes in-frame clones alone and lacks a portion of them. The sample holds about 320,000 clones, 90% seen once. Sequencing was carried out using PBMCs or T cells enriched from blood (not recorded which). These TCRs come from a woman aged 30 to 39 who had been exposed to COVID-19.

V usage is TRBV30 and J usage is TRBJ1-2, with TRBD1 identical over 9 bases. CDR1 is GTSNPN, CDR2 SVGIG, per germline (reference sequence). This CDR3 contains 12 residues. The junction had 8 bases not matched to a gene; V was cut back by 8 bases and J by 7 bases. CDR3 DNA sequence: TGTGCCCTGGACAGGGGCGGATCTGGCTACACCTTC. Its protein is CALDRGGSGYTF.

This clone has just one count. CDR3 residues: CASSLILYNSPLHF. CDR3 coding DNA: TGTGCCAGCAGTTTAATCCTATATAATTCACCCCTCCACTTT. The chain couples TRBV27 to TRBJ1-6; no clear D gene. The germline V and J ends were trimmed by 2 bases and 4 bases, with 6 bases remaining between them. The CDR3 covers 14 residues. Germline lookup yields CDR1 MNHEY and CDR2 SMNVEV (reference sequence).

This clone showed up just once. The chain joins TRBV5-4 to TRBJ1-6, with 8 bases that match TRBD1. The V gene's germline CDR1 is SGHNT and CDR2 YYREEE (reference sequence). The trim removed 9 bases at V and 8 bases at J, leaving 4 bases unmatched. The CDR3 totals 12 residues. CDR3 bases: TGTGCCACCCGACAGGGGCATTCACCCCTCCACTTT. Translating gives CATRQGHSPLHF.

This clone was recorded only once. The V call is TRBV21-1, the J call TRBJ1-4; TRBD1, the table's D call, was not compared with the DNA. TRBV21-1 is designated a pseudogene. The CDR3 consists of 17 residues. CDR3 protein: CASSKGETAATNEKLFF. DNA for the CDR3: TGTGCCAGCAGCAAAGGAGAAACAGCTGCAACTAATGAAAAACTGTTTTTT.

The rearrangement links TRBV5-6 to TRBJ2-3; D gene ambiguous. V lost 3 bases and J 0 bases, leaving 2 bases between the germline ends. This CDR3 has 12 residues. Looked up from germline, CDR1 is SGHDT and CDR2 is YYEEEE. The CDR3 sequence is CASSSSTDTQYF. CDR3 sequence (DNA): TGTGCCAGCAGCTCAAGCACAGATACGCAGTATTTT.

The rearrangement links TRBV4-1 to TRBJ2-5; TRBD1 matches 9 bases. The CDR3 covers 15 residues. Germline V gene lookup returns CDR1 MGHRA and CDR2 YSYEKL. Trimming took 0 bases from V and 2 from J; bases not matched to a gene: 1. The CDR3 protein is CASSQEGTGQETQYF. Written as DNA, the CDR3 is TGCGCCAGCAGCCAAGAAGGGACAGGGCAAGAGACCCAGTACTTC.

V is TRBV5-1 and J is TRBJ1-3; perhaps TRBD1 as D (5 bases). The V gene lost 2 bases and the J gene lost 4 bases, with 13 bases spanning the gap. The CDR3 length is 15 residues. Germline CDR1 is SGHRS and CDR2 is YFSETQ. Here the CDR3 DNA reads TGCGCCAGCAGCTTTCGGTCAGGGCGGGGAAACACCATATATTTT. This encodes CASSFRSGRGNTIYF.

Comment on this clone: At the DNA level, this CDR3 is encoded by other sequences in the same sample as well. The chain is built from TRBV4-2 and TRBJ2-2, with D tentatively TRBD1 (5 bases). Per the germline V gene, CDR1 is LGHNA and CDR2 is YNFKEQ. Trimming left V 0 bases short and J 1 base short, with 15 bases between. This CDR3 spans 18 amino acids. CDR3 in DNA: TGTGCCAGCAGCCAAGATGGGATAAGGGGAATGAACACCGGGGAGCTGTTTTTT. As protein: CASSQDGIRGMNTGELFF.

The chain has TRBV7-6 and TRBJ1-1; D ambiguous. The V and J ends lost 3 bases and 5 bases respectively, with 4 bases between them. This CDR3 region has 11 residues. Looked up from germline, CDR1 is SGHVS and CDR2 is FNYEAQ. For the CDR3, the DNA is TGTGCCAGCAGCTTTCATACTGAAGCTTTCTTT. This gives the protein CASSFHTEAFF.

The CDR3 DNA sequence: TGTGCCAGCAGTTACTCGGTGTCCGGAGCTAACTATGGCTACACCTTC. Its translation: CASSYSVSGANYGYTF. The chain couples TRBV6-5 to TRBJ1-2; D ambiguous. Trimming pared 0 bases from V and 0 bases from J, leaving 11 bases between. The germline CDR1 and CDR2 sequences are MNHEY and SVGAGI. The CDR3 totals 16 residues.

This chain uses TRBV4-1 with TRBJ1-2, with unresolved D. This CDR3 is built from 15 residues. V dropped 0 bases and J dropped 2 bases, with 10 bases sitting between them. The germline CDR1 and CDR2 sequences are MGHRA and YSYEKL. The CDR3 nucleotides are TGCGCCAGCAGCCAAGAGGGTCGGGTAAACTATGGCTACACCTTC. It yields the protein CASSQEGRVNYGYTF.

This chain joins TRBV7-6 and TRBJ2-2, with TRBD2 matching over 11 bases. Trimming took 1 base from V and 7 from J; bases not matched to a gene: 2. The CDR3 is 15 amino acids. From germline, CDR1 is SGHVS and CDR2 FNYEAQ. The CDR3 nucleotides read TGTGCCAGCAGCTTAGAACTAGCGGGGGTCGGGGAGCTGTTTTTT. Its protein is CASSLELAGVGELFF.

This clone was seen only once. The chain uses TRBV5-5 and TRBJ2-3; 10 positions match TRBD2. J was trimmed by 0 bases and V by 4 bases; bases with no gene match: 14. Germline CDR1 and CDR2: SGHKS and YYEKEE (reference sequence). There are 19 residues in the CDR3. CDR3 bases: TGTGCCAGCAGCCGCCTCCCCAGCGGGGGGGCGAGTAGCACAGATACGCAGTATTTT. It yields the protein CASSRLPSGGASSTDTQYF.

The V call is TRBV5-1, the J call TRBJ1-5; a weak D match, TRBD1 (5 bases). This CDR3 contains 13 residues. Germline lookup yields CDR1 SGHRS and CDR2 YFSETQ. Trimming took 2 bases from V and 8 from J, leaving 11 bases between them. The CDR3 region is CASSFGGTEPQHF. CDR3 nucleotide sequence: TGCGCCAGCAGCTTCGGGGGGACGGAGCCCCAGCATTTT.

The chain links TRBV14 to TRBJ1-6; D remains unclear. The CDR3 runs to 15 residues. Germline CDR1 is SGHDN and CDR2 is FVKESK. V was pared by 1 base and J by 6 bases, with 10 bases between. CDR3 coding DNA: TGTGCCAGCAGCCAAGTTTCGGGGAGTAATTCACCCCTCCACTTT. It codes for CASSQVSGSNSPLHF.

The chain has TRBV19 and TRBJ2-6; D is uncertain. The CDR3 contains 14 residues. Germline lookup yields CDR1 LNHDA and CDR2 SQIVND (reference sequence). The V end was cut by 7 bases, the J end by 0 bases, with 7 bases between. The CDR3 region has the DNA TGTGCCAGTAACTCGTACTCTGGGGCCAACGTCCTGACTTTC. Translating gives CASNSYSGANVLTF.

This clone was seen just once. This chain links TRBV5-1 with TRBJ1-1, with TRBD1 matching over 7 bases. The CDR3 is 16 amino acids. The J segment lost 1 base and the V segment lost 3 bases, leaving 9 bases of the junction unmatched. CDR1 is SGHRS and CDR2 is YFSETQ in the germline V gene. The CDR3 spells CASSSTLTGPNTEAFF. DNA for the CDR3: TGCGCCAGCAGCTCGACGCTGACAGGGCCGAACACTGAAGCTTTCTTT.

The gene calls are TRBV12-3 or TRBV12-4 and TRBJ2-7; TRBD2 is a possible D gene (5 bases). V shed 3 bases and J shed 7 bases, with 13 bases lying between them. This CDR3 has 13 residues. The DNA of the CDR3 is TGTGCCAGCAGTTTCGGGCAAGGCGGGGAGCAGTACTTC. Translated: CASSFGQGGEQYF.

The chain links TRBV5-1 to TRBJ1-4; TRBD1 agrees at 7 bases. V was clipped by 5 bases and J by 8 bases; unmatched bases: 6. Germline V gene data show CDR1 as SGHRS and CDR2 as YFSETQ. The CDR3 has 13 residues. The CDR3 loop is CASRKGGGEKLFF. DNA for the CDR3: TGCGCCAGCAGGAAAGGGGGCGGCGAAAAACTGTTTTTT.

The chain joins TRBV4-3 to TRBJ2-1, with a possible D match to TRBD1 (6 bases). The CDR3 is 16 residues long. Per the germline V gene, CDR1 is LGHNA and CDR2 is YSLEER. Trimming removed 1 base from V and 6 bases from J, with 16 bases in between. CDR3 DNA sequence: TGCGCCAGCAGCCAAGGGACAGCCATGGTTGGCAATGAGCAGTTCTTC. This sequence encodes CASSQGTAMVGNEQFF.

J is TRBJ1-1 and V is TRBV6-5, with TRBD1 identical over 11 bases. Unmatched junction bases numbered 5, after V lost 5 bases and J lost 3 bases. The CDR3 is 15 amino acids. Germline V gives CDR1 MNHEY, CDR2 SVGAGI. The CDR3 bases are TGTGCCAGCAGTAGGGACAGGGGGACTCACACTGAAGCTTTCTTT. Translation: CASSRDRGTHTEAFF.

The V gene is TRBV4-1, the J gene TRBJ1-2, with D maybe TRBD1 (5 bases). Trimming pared 3 bases from V and 2 bases from J, leaving 10 bases between. CDR1 and CDR2 (germline): MGHRA, YSYEKL. The CDR3 loop spans 14 amino acids. The CDR3 here is CASSQVQGNYGYTF. The CDR3 coding sequence is TGCGCCAGCAGCCAGGTTCAGGGAAACTATGGCTACACCTTC.

This sequence joins TRBV21-1 and TRBJ2-3; the table gives TRBD1 as D, unverified against the DNA. TRBV21-1 is a pseudogene locus. CDR3 length equals 15 residues. Written as DNA, the CDR3 is TGTGCCAGCAGCCCCGCGCGCAGGGACACAGATACGCAGTATTTT. Translated: CASSPARRDTDTQYF.

The chain has TRBV5-1 and TRBJ1-2; TRBD1 matches 8 bases. CDR3 length equals 13 residues. Losses at the gene ends were 6 bases for V and 6 bases for J; bases not matched to a gene: 7. Germline V gene lookup returns CDR1 SGHRS and CDR2 YFSETQ. The CDR3: CASTDRGGHGYTF. The CDR3 DNA reads as TGCGCCAGCACAGACAGGGGAGGCCATGGCTACACCTTC. Filled out from reference TRBV5-1 and TRBJ1-2, the complete variable domain reads KAGVTQTPRYLIKTRGQQVTLSCSPISGHRSVSWYQQTPGQGLQFLFEYFSETQRNKGNFPGRFSGRQFSNSRSEMNVSTLELGDSALYLCASTDRGGHGYTFGSGTRLTVV.